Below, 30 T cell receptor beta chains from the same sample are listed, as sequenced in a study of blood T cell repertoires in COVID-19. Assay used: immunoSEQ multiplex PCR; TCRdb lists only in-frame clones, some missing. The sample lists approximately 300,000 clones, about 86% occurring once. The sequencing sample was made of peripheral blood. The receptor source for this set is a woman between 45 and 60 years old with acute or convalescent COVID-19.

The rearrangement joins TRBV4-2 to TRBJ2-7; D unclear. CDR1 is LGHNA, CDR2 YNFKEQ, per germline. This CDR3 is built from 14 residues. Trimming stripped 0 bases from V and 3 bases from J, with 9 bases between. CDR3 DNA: TGTGCCAGCAGCCAAGAAAGCGTCTACTACGAGCAGTACTTC. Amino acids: CASSQESVYYEQYF.

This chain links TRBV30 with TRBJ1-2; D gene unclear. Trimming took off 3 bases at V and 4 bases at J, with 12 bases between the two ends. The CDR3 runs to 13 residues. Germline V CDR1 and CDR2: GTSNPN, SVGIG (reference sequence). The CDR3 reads CAWREAASYGYTF. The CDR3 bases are TGTGCCTGGAGAGAGGCAGCCTCCTATGGCTACACCTTC.

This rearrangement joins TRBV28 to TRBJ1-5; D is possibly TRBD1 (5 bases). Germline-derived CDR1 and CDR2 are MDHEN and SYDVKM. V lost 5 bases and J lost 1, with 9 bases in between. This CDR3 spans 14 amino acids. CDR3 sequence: CASSPDISNQPQHF. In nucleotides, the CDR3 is TGTGCCAGCAGTCCGGACATCAGCAATCAGCCCCAGCATTTT.

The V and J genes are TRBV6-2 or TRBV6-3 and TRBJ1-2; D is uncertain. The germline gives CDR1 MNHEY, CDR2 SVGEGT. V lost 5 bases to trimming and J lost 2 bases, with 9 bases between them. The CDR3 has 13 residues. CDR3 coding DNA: TGTGCCAGCAGTCCCGGCAGGAACTATGGCTACACCTTC. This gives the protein CASSPGRNYGYTF.

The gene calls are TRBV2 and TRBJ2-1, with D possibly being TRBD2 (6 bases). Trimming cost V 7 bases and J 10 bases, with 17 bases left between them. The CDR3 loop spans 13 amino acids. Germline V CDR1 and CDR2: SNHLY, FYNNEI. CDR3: CASTRDSHTEQFF. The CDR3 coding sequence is TGTGCCAGCACCCGGGACTCCCATACCGAGCAGTTCTTC.

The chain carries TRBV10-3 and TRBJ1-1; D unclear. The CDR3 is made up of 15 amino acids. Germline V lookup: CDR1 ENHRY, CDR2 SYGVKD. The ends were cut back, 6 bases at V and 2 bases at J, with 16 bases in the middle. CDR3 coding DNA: TGTGCCATCAGCTCGAATGGACTGGTAAACACTGAAGCTTTCTTT. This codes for CAISSNGLVNTEAFF.

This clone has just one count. The CDR3, as DNA: TGTGCCAGTAGTATGGGAACGGCGGGAGATCGATACGAGCAGTACTTC. Protein: CASSMGTAGDRYEQYF. The chain joins TRBV19 to TRBJ2-7, with 7 bases identical to TRBD2. Germline V CDR1 and CDR2: LNHDA, SQIVND (reference sequence). Trimming removed 3 bases from V and 4 bases from J; junction bases left unmatched: 12. This CDR3 has 16 amino acids.

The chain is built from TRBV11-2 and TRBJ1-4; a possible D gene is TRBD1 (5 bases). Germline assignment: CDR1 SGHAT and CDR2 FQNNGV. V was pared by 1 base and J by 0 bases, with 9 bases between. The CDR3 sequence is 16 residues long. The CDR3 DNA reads TGTGCCAGCAGCTTAGTAAGGGGAACAACTAATGAAAAACTGTTTTTT. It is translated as CASSLVRGTTNEKLFF.

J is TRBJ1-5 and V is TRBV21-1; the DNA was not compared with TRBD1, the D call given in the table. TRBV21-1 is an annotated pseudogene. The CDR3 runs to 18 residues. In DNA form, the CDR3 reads TGTGCCAGCAGCGAGGAACCGACAGGGTGTATGGGCAATCAGCCCCAGCATTTT. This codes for CASSEEPTGCMGNQPQHF.

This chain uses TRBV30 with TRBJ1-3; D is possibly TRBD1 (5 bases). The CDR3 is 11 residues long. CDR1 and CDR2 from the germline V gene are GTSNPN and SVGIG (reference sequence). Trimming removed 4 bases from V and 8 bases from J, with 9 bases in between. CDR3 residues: CAWTGFDTIYF. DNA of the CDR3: TGTGCCTGGACAGGGTTTGACACCATATATTTT.

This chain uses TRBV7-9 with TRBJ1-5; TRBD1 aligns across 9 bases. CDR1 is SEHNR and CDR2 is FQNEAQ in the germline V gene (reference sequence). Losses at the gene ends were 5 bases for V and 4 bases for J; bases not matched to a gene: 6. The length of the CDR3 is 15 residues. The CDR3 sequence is CASSPGQGLNQPQHF. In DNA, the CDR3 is TGTGCCAGCAGCCCGGGACAGGGATTAAATCAGCCCCAGCATTTT. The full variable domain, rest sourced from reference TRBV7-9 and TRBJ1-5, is DTGVSQNPRHKITKRGQNVTFRCDPISEHNRLYWYRQTLGQGPEFLTYFQNEAQLEKSRLLSDRFSAERPKGSFSTLEIQRTEQGDSAMYLCASSPGQGLNQPQHFGDGTRLSIL.

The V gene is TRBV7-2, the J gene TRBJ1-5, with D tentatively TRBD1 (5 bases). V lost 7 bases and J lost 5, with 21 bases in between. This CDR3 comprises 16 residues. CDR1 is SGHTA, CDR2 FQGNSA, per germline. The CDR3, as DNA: TGTGCCAGCACCCTCCGATTTAATCAGGGCGATCAGCCCCAGCATTTT. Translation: CASTLRFNQGDQPQHF. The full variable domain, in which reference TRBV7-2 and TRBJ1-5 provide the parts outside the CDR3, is GAGVSQSPSNKVTEKGKDVELRCDPISGHTALYWYRQSLGQGLEFLIYFQGNSAPDKSGLPSDRFSAERTGGSVSTLTIQRTQQEDSAVYLCASTLRFNQGDQPQHFGDGTRLSIL.

The CDR3 here is CASSYLTGANYGYTF. CDR3 nucleotide sequence: TGTGCCAGCAGCTACCTGACAGGGGCTAACTATGGCTACACCTTC. The chain is built from TRBV27 and TRBJ1-2; TRBD1 aligns across 8 bases. CDR1 and CDR2 (germline): MNHEY, SMNVEV (reference sequence). The ends lost 6 bases at V and 0 bases at J; junction bases unmatched: 6. The CDR3 spans 15 residues.

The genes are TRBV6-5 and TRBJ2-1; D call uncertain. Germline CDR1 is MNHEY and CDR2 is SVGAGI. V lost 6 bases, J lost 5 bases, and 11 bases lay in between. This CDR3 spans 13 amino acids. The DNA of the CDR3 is TGTGCCAGCAGAACCCGTACGGACAATGAGCAGTTCTTC. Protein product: CASRTRTDNEQFF.

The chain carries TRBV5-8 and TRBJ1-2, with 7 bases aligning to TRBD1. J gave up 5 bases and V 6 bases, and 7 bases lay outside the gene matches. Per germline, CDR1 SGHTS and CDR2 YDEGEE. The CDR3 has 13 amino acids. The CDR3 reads CASKDRTGYGYTF. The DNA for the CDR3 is TGTGCCAGCAAGGACAGGACGGGGTATGGCTACACCTTC. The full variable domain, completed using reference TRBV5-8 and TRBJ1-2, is EAGVTQSPTHLIKTRGQQATLRCSPISGHTSVYWYQQALGLGLQFLLWYDEGEERNRGNFPPRFSGRQFPNYSSELNVNALELEDSALYLCASKDRTGYGYTFGSGTRLTVV.

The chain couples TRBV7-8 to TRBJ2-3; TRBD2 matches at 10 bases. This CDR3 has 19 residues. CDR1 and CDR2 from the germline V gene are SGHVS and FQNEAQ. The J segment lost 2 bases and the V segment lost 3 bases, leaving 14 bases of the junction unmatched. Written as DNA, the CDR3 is TGTGCCAGCAGCTTTGGCGCGACTAGCGGGCTACTTTCCACAGATACGCAGTATTTT. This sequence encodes CASSFGATSGLLSTDTQYF.

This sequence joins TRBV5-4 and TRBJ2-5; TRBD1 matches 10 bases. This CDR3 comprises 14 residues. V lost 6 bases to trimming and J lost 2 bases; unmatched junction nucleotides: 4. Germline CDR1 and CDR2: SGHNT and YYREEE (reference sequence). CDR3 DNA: TGTGCCAGCAACCGACAGGGGGCACAAGAGACCCAGTACTTC. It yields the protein CASNRQGAQETQYF.

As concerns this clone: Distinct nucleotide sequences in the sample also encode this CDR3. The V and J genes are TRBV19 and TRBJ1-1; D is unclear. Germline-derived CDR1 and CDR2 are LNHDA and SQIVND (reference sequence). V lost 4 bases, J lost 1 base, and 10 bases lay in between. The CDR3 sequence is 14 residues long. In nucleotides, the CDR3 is TGTGCCAGTAGTACCGGGCGGGGGAACACTGAAGCTTTCTTT. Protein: CASSTGRGNTEAFF.

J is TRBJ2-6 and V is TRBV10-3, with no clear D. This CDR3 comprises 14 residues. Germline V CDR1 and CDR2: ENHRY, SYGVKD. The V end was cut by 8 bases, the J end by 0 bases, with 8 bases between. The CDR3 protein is CAIPGPSGANVLTF. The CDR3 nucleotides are TGTGCCATCCCCGGTCCCTCTGGGGCCAACGTCCTGACTTTC.

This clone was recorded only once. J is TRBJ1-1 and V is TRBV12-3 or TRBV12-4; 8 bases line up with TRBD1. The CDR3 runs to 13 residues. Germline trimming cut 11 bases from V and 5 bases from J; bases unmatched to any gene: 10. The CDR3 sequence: CAHRGTGATEAFF. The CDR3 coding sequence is TGTGCCCACAGGGGGACAGGAGCAACTGAAGCTTTCTTT.

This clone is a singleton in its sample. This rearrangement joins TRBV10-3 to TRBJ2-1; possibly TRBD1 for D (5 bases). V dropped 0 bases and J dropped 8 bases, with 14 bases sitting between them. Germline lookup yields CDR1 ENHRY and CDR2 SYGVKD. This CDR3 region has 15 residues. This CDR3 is CAISESMQGRDEQFF. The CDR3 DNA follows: TGTGCCATCAGTGAGTCAATGCAGGGAAGGGATGAGCAGTTCTTC.

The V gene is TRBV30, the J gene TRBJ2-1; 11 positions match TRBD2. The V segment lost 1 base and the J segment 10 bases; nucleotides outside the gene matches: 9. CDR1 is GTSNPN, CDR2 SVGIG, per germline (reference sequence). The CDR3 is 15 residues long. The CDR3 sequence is CAWSAGLAGGREQFF. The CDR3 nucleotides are TGTGCCTGGAGTGCCGGACTAGCGGGTGGGCGCGAGCAGTTCTTC.

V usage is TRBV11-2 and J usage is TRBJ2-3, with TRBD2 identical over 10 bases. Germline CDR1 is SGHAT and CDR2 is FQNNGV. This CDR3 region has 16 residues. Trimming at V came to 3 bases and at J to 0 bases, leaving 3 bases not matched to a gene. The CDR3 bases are TGTGCCAGCAGCTTCCTAGCGGGAGCAAGCACAGATACGCAGTATTTT. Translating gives CASSFLAGASTDTQYF.

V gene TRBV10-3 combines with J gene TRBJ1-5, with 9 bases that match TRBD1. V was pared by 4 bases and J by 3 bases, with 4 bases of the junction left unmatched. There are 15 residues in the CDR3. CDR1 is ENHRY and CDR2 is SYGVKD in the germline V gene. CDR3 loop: CAISVGDRDNQPQHF. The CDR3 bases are TGTGCCATCAGTGTCGGGGACAGGGACAATCAGCCCCAGCATTTT.

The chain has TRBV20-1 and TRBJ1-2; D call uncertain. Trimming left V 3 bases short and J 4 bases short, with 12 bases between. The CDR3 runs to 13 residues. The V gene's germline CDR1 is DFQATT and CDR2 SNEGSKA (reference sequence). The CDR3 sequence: CSASVPYSYGYTF. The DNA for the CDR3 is TGCAGTGCTAGTGTCCCTTACAGCTATGGCTACACCTTC.

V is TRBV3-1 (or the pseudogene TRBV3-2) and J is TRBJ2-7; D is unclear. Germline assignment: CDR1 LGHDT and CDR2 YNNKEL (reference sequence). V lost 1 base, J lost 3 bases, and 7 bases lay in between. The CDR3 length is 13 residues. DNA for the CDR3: TGTGCCAGCAGCCAAGGCAGGATCTACGAGCAGTACTTC. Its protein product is CASSQGRIYEQYF.

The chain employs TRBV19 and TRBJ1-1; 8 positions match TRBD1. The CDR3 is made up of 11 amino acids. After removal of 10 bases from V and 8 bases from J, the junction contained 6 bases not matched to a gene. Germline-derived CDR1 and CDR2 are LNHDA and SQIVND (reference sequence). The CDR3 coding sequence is TGTGCCACCAGGACAGGGAGGGAAGCTTTCTTT. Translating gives CATRTGREAFF.

Written as DNA, the CDR3 is TGTGCCACCAGTGCCCCAGGCGGGAGGGCTGAAGCTTTCTTT. Its protein product is CATSAPGGRAEAFF. The chain is built from TRBV24-1 and TRBJ1-1; D remains ambiguous. There are 14 residues in the CDR3. Per the germline V gene, CDR1 is KGHDR and CDR2 is SFDVKD. Trimming took 5 bases from V and 6 from J, leaving 15 bases between them.

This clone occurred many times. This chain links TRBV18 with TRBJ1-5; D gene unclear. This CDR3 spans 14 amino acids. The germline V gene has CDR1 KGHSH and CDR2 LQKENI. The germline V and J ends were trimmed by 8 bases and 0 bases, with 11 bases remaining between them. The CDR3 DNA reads TGTGCCAGCACCCTAGATAATAGCAATCAGCCCCAGCATTTT. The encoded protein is CASTLDNSNQPQHF.

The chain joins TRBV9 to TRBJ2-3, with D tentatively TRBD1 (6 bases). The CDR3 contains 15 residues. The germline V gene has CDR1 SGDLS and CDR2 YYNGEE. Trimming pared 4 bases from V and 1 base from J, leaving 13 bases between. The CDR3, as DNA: TGTGCCAGCAGCCTCCGGGACACAGGCACAGATACGCAGTATTTT. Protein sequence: CASSLRDTGTDTQYF.